Each of the 24 T cell receptor beta chains below was sequenced from the same sample in a study of PD-L1 blockade in urothelial cancer. Time point given: peripheral blood 6 weeks after treatment start. Here immunoSEQ multiplex PCR was the method, and the copy in TCRdb shows in-frame clones only, minus some. The sample lists some 120,000 clones, around 88% occurring once. The source material was PBMCs, sampled around atezolizumab (anti-PD-L1) treatment. The receptors come from a man aged 55 to 69 with urothelial cancer.

This chain's CDR3 is CASSEAVQTYEQYF. DNA of the CDR3: TGTGCCAGCAGTGAAGCGGTACAAACCTACGAGCAGTACTTC. The rearrangement links TRBV6-1 to TRBJ2-7, with D uncertain. CDR3 size: 14 residues. The V end was cut by 0 bases, the J end by 2 bases, with 8 bases between. Per the germline V gene, CDR1 is MNHNS and CDR2 is SASEGT.

This chain connects TRBV2 to TRBJ1-6; 9 positions match TRBD1. Per the germline V gene, CDR1 is SNHLY and CDR2 is FYNNEI. The CDR3 is made up of 14 amino acids. The V and J ends lost 7 bases and 10 bases, in that order; junction bases with no gene match: 8. The CDR3 DNA is TGTGCCAGCACCCTGGGACAGGGTGAATCACCCCTCCACTTT. It encodes CASTLGQGESPLHF.

This chain uses TRBV11-2 with TRBJ1-4; D gene unclear. Trimming took off 4 bases at V and 8 bases at J, with 11 bases between the two ends. This CDR3 is built from 13 residues. Per the germline V gene, CDR1 is SGHAT and CDR2 is FQNNGV. The CDR3 DNA reads TGTGCCAGCAGCTCGTCGCCTACCGAAAAACTGTTTTTT. Residues: CASSSSPTEKLFF. Together with reference TRBV11-2 and TRBJ1-4, the CDR3 gives the full variable domain: EAGVAQSPRYKIIEKRQSVAFWCNPISGHATLYWYQQILGQGPKLLIQFQNNGVVDDSQLPKDRFSAERLKGVDSTLKIQPAKLEDSAVYLCASSSSPTEKLFFGSGTQLSVL.

The CDR3 DNA reads TGCAGCGCCCGTGCAGATACGCAGTATTTT. Its translation is CSARADTQYF. V usage is TRBV29-1 and J usage is TRBJ2-3, with D unresolved. CDR1 is SQVTM and CDR2 is ANQGSEA in the germline V gene. Trimming took 7 bases from V and 4 from J, leaving 6 bases between them. The CDR3 has 10 residues.

CDR3 loop: CASMGQGGINEQFF. The CDR3 region has the DNA TGTGCCAGTATGGGACAGGGAGGTATCAATGAGCAGTTCTTC. The chain uses TRBV19 and TRBJ2-1; 9 bases line up with TRBD1. J lost 6 bases, V lost 7 bases, and 7 bases had no gene match. The CDR3 spans 14 residues. Germline V gene data show CDR1 as LNHDA and CDR2 as SQIVND (reference sequence).

This chain links TRBV2 with TRBJ2-4, with D perhaps matching TRBD1 (6 bases). CDR3 length equals 13 residues. Germline assignment: CDR1 SNHLY and CDR2 FYNNEI. Trimming pared 6 bases from V and 6 bases from J, leaving 12 bases between. The CDR3 region has the DNA TGTGCCAGCAGCCGGGACACTGGAAACATTCAGTACTTC. It encodes CASSRDTGNIQYF.

The CDR3 region is CASSPDGRAGELFF. The CDR3 coding sequence is TGTGCCAGCTCACCGGACGGGCGGGCCGGGGAGCTGTTTTTT. V usage is TRBV18 and J usage is TRBJ2-2, with D possibly matching TRBD2 (5 bases). CDR1 KGHSH and CDR2 LQKENI come from the germline V gene. The CDR3 has 14 residues. The V end was cut by 3 bases, the J end by 6 bases, with 11 bases between. Variable domain in full (rest from reference TRBV18 and TRBJ2-2): NAGVMQNPRHLVRRRGQEARLRCSPMKGHSHVYWYRQLPEEGLKFMVYLQKENIIDESGMPKERFSAEFPKEGPSILRIQQVVRGDSAAYFCASSPDGRAGELFFGEGSRLTVL.

The chain links TRBV5-4 to TRBJ2-3, with TRBD2 identical over 12 bases. The germline V gene encodes CDR1 SGHNT and CDR2 YYREEE (reference sequence). Trimming at V came to 2 bases and at J to 7 bases, leaving 8 bases not matched to a gene. The CDR3 covers 16 residues. CDR3 residues: CASSFKASGGGHTQYF. The CDR3 nucleotides are TGTGCCAGCAGCTTCAAGGCTAGCGGGGGGGGACATACGCAGTATTTT.

The V and J genes are TRBV19 and TRBJ1-1; a possible D gene is TRBD1 (5 bases). Trimming stripped 3 bases from V and 4 bases from J, with 9 bases between. Looked up from germline, CDR1 is LNHDA and CDR2 is SQIVND (reference sequence). The CDR3 has 13 residues. CDR3 residues: CASSIVGGTEAFF. CDR3 coding DNA: TGTGCCAGTAGTATCGTGGGGGGCACTGAAGCTTTCTTT.

V gene TRBV4-1 combines with J gene TRBJ2-7; TRBD2 matches 14 bases. This CDR3 is built from 16 residues. Per germline, CDR1 MGHRA and CDR2 YSYEKL. J gave up 4 bases and V 1 base, and 3 bases lay outside the gene matches. The CDR3 is CASSQAGTSGSYEQYF. CDR3 coding DNA: TGCGCCAGCAGCCAAGCCGGGACTAGCGGGAGTTACGAGCAGTACTTC.

V usage is TRBV6-1 and J usage is TRBJ2-4; weak D call: TRBD2 (6 bases). CDR3 length equals 15 residues. V lost 0 bases to trimming and J lost 5 bases, with 11 bases between them. Germline values: CDR1 MNHNS, CDR2 SASEGT. CDR3 DNA: TGTGCCAGCAGTGAAGCGCTTAGCGGACAAAACATTCAGTACTTC. This translates into CASSEALSGQNIQYF.

The genes are TRBV6-1 and TRBJ1-4; D remains unclear. Germline lookup yields CDR1 MNHNS and CDR2 SASEGT. The CDR3 spans 14 residues. The V end was cut by 2 bases, the J end by 3 bases, with 7 bases between. CDR3 DNA sequence: TGTGCCAGCAGTGAATACGGGTCTAATGAAAAACTGTTTTTT. Translated: CASSEYGSNEKLFF.

The rearrangement links TRBV13 to TRBJ2-7; 11 bases are a match to TRBD2. Germline CDR1 and CDR2: PRHDT and FYEKMQ (reference sequence). The CDR3 spans 18 residues. V lost 4 bases and J lost 7; bases outside the gene matches: 18. The CDR3 loop is CASSSRRGTSGSPGEQYF. The DNA for the CDR3 is TGTGCCAGCAGCTCCCGGCGGGGGACTAGCGGTTCTCCGGGGGAGCAGTACTTC.

The rearrangement uses TRBV6-5 and TRBJ2-5, with a weak D call TRBD1 (5 bases). V gave up 6 bases and J gave up 5 bases, with 16 bases separating them. The CDR3 contains 14 residues. Germline assignment: CDR1 MNHEY and CDR2 SVGAGI. Here the CDR3 DNA reads TGTGCCAGCAGCCCCGTGGGGCTTGGGGAGACCCAGTACTTC. It translates to CASSPVGLGETQYF.

J is TRBJ2-1 and V is TRBV11-1; weak D call: TRBD2 (6 bases). The CDR3 is 13 residues long. Per the germline V gene, CDR1 is SGHAT and CDR2 is FQDESV (reference sequence). The V end lost 1 base, the J end lost 12 bases, and 13 bases lay between the germline ends. As DNA, the CDR3 is TGTGCCAGCAGCTTAGAAGGGACTCGACCGCAGTTCTTC. Encoded protein: CASSLEGTRPQFF.

V is TRBV7-3 and J is TRBJ2-2, with a tentative D call TRBD1 (6 bases). The V end was cut by 5 bases, the J end by 1 base, with 11 bases between. CDR3 length: 15 residues. Germline V lookup: CDR1 SGHTA, CDR2 FQGTGA. The CDR3 sequence: CASSPQGQNTGELFF. The CDR3 region has the DNA TGTGCCAGCAGCCCACAGGGACAGAACACCGGGGAGCTGTTTTTT.

V usage is TRBV29-1 and J usage is TRBJ2-6, with D tentatively TRBD1 (6 bases). V lost 7 bases to trimming and J lost 4 bases, with 14 bases between them. Germline V gene sequence: CDR1 SQVTM, CDR2 ANQGSEA. The CDR3 has 14 residues. CDR3 residues: CSAMTGSGANVLTF. For the CDR3, the DNA is TGCAGCGCCATGACAGGTTCCGGGGCCAACGTCCTGACTTTC.

The rearrangement links TRBV30 to TRBJ1-5; D is uncertain. Germline V gives CDR1 GTSNPN, CDR2 SVGIG (reference sequence). The CDR3 loop spans 14 amino acids. Trimming removed 2 bases at V and 2 bases at J, with 10 bases between. The CDR3 DNA sequence: TGTGCCTGGAGTTCCATAGGAGGCAATCAGCCCCAGCATTTT. Translated, it gives CAWSSIGGNQPQHF.

This clone appeared a single time. This rearrangement joins TRBV29-1 to TRBJ2-7; D is possibly TRBD2 (6 bases). V was shortened by 7 bases and J by 5 bases, with 12 bases between the two germline ends. CDR3 length: 11 amino acids. Germline loops: CDR1 SQVTM, CDR2 ANQGSEA. The CDR3 sequence is CSGLGVNEQYF. CDR3 DNA sequence: TGCAGCGGACTAGGGGTGAACGAGCAGTACTTC.

V is TRBV7-2 and J is TRBJ1-5, with 10 nucleotides matching TRBD1. Germline CDR1 and CDR2: SGHTA and FQGNSA. The CDR3 has 15 residues. The junction had 7 bases not matched to a gene; V was cut back by 5 bases and J by 6 bases. The CDR3 loop reads CASSPGQGIFQPQHF. CDR3 nucleotide sequence: TGTGCCAGCAGCCCGGGACAGGGGATCTTTCAGCCCCAGCATTTT.

The chain couples TRBV7-6 to TRBJ1-3; 7 bases are shared with TRBD1. With V trimmed by 4 bases and J by 2 bases, 5 bases remained unmatched. This CDR3 spans 15 amino acids. Germline CDR1 is SGHVS and CDR2 is FNYEAQ. The CDR3 reads CASSSGQKTGNTIYF. CDR3 coding DNA: TGTGCCAGCAGCTCGGGACAGAAAACTGGAAACACCATATATTTT.

The chain joins TRBV7-9 to TRBJ2-7; D possibly corresponds to TRBD1 (6 bases). This CDR3 spans 13 amino acids. The V end lost 3 bases, the J end lost 6 bases, and 12 bases lay between the germline ends. CDR1 is SEHNR, CDR2 FQNEAQ, per germline (reference sequence). CDR3 in amino acids: CASSFSPRGEQYF. The DNA of the CDR3 is TGTGCCAGCAGCTTTTCGCCCAGGGGCGAGCAGTACTTC.

The V call is TRBV28, the J call TRBJ1-4, with 8 positions matching TRBD1. Germline CDR1 and CDR2: MDHEN and SYDVKM. The V gene end was trimmed by 6 bases and the J gene end by 7 bases; junction bases not matched to a gene: 4. CDR3 length equals 13 residues. CDR3 sequence (DNA): TGTGCCAGCAGGCCAGGGGGCGGTGAAAAACTGTTTTTT. It yields the protein CASRPGGGEKLFF.

This clone was counted many times. The rearrangement uses TRBV7-8 and TRBJ1-1, with D unclear. The CDR3 has 15 residues. From germline, CDR1 is SGHVS and CDR2 FQNEAQ. The V end lost 0 bases, the J end lost 1 base, and 9 bases lay between the germline ends. Written as DNA, the CDR3 is TGTGCCAGCAGCTTAGCGCGAGTCGGGAACACTGAAGCTTTCTTT. This encodes CASSLARVGNTEAFF.